One sample yielded the 18 T cell receptor beta chains listed below, sequenced in a study of CD8 T cells in ankylosing spondylitis. General study findings and limits: A TCR beta motif of several highly homologous variants appeared characteristic of ankylosing spondylitis blood.

TCRdb recomputed calls from the 5' RACE reads with MiXCR, one row per CDR3 protein. The sample has about 90,000 distinct CDR3 sequences, roughly 8.8% seen once; the top ten hold about 30%. These receptors are not linked to any known antigen. Sequencing was carried out using blood, either unsorted or a sorted T cell fraction (not recorded which). Every receptor here comes from a male donor with ankylosing spondylitis.

This clonotype was picked up a small number of times. V gene TRBV7-9 combines with J gene TRBJ2-1, with D perhaps TRBD1 or TRBD2 (5 bases each). The length of the CDR3 is 15 residues. Germline V lookup: CDR1 SEHNR, CDR2 FQNEAQ (reference sequence). Deletions cut 6 bases from V and 4 bases from J, with 16 bases between. The CDR3 loop reads CASSPGTLPYNEQFF. The CDR3 region has the DNA TGTGCCAGCAGTCCCGGGACCCTCCCATACAATGAGCAGTTCTTC.

This clonotype was recorded a few times. V is TRBV11-1 and J is TRBJ2-2; 7 nucleotides agree with TRBD2. CDR3 length: 13 residues. Germline trimming cut 4 bases from V and 7 bases from J; bases unmatched to any gene: 3. Germline assignment: CDR1 SGHAT and CDR2 FQDESV (reference sequence). The CDR3 protein is CASSSTSSGELFF. CDR3 bases: TGTGCCAGCAGCTCGACTAGCAGCGGGGAGCTGTTTTTT.

This clonotype has a handful of counts. The chain links TRBV11-2 to TRBJ2-2, with 7 nucleotides matching TRBD2. The CDR3 length is 17 residues. Germline V CDR1 and CDR2: SGHAT, FQNNGV. The J segment lost 4 bases and the V segment lost 6 bases, leaving 14 bases of the junction unmatched. The CDR3 DNA sequence: TGTGCCAGCAGTTTTGATTCAGCGGGATTGAGCACCGGGGAGCTGTTTTTT. Protein sequence: CASSFDSAGLSTGELFF.

In its sample, this clonotype was seen many times. The chain couples TRBV12-3 or TRBV12-4 to TRBJ1-5, with D possibly matching TRBD1 (5 bases). V was cut by 7 bases and J by 6 bases, with 16 bases left in between. This CDR3 contains 14 residues. The CDR3, as DNA: TGTGCCAGCACCAAGGCAGGGATGGGTCAGCCCCAGCATTTT. This translates into CASTKAGMGQPQHF.

This clonotype was counted between two and nine times. J is TRBJ1-2 and V is TRBV3-1; no clear D gene. V was trimmed by 0 bases and J by 1 base, leaving 18 bases between them. Per germline, CDR1 LGHDT and CDR2 YNNKEL (reference sequence). This CDR3 has 18 amino acids. The CDR3 here is CASSQDRIGRGRNYGYTF. DNA for the CDR3: TGTGCCAGCAGCCAAGATCGGATAGGGAGAGGACGTAACTATGGCTACACCTTC.

The V call is TRBV6-2 or TRBV6-3, the J call TRBJ1-1; 8 nucleotides line up with TRBD1. Germline CDR1 is MNHEY and CDR2 is SVGEGT. With 5 bases clipped from V and 1 base from J, the junction kept 6 bases outside the gene matches. The CDR3 is 15 residues long. Here the CDR3 reads CASSPLDRGNTEAFF. CDR3 sequence (DNA): TGTGCCAGCAGTCCCTTAGACAGGGGGAACACTGAAGCTTTCTTT.

This clonotype was counted at least ten times. The chain carries TRBV21-1 and TRBJ2-3. TRBV21-1 is a pseudogene. The CDR3 has 14 residues. Here the CDR3 DNA reads TGTGCCAGCAGCGGGAGTGCGAGTCCAGATACGCAGTATTTT. Amino acids: CASSGSASPDTQYF.

This clonotype was seen a handful of times. The rearrangement uses TRBV27 and TRBJ2-3; TRBD2 aligns across 7 bases. Trimming at V came to 5 bases and at J to 0 bases, leaving 5 bases not matched to a gene. This CDR3 is 15 amino acids long. Germline V gene lookup returns CDR1 MNHEY and CDR2 SMNVEV (reference sequence). CDR3 protein: CASSPSSGSTDTQYF. The CDR3 DNA is TGTGCCAGCAGTCCGTCTAGCGGAAGCACAGATACGCAGTATTTT.

This clonotype was counted a few times. J is TRBJ1-5 and V is TRBV9, with 9 bases fitting TRBD1. Looked up from germline, CDR1 is SGDLS and CDR2 is YYNGEE. J lost 5 bases, V lost 4 bases, and 7 bases had no gene match. The length of the CDR3 is 15 residues. The CDR3 DNA sequence: TGTGCCAGCAGCACGAGTACAGGGGGCCATCAGCCCCAGCATTTT. This encodes CASSTSTGGHQPQHF.

The chain uses TRBV9 and TRBJ2-1; 11 bases align to TRBD2. Germline CDR1 SGDLS, CDR2 YYNGEE. The CDR3 has 16 residues. V was clipped by 0 bases and J by 6 bases; unmatched bases: 5. The chain's CDR3 is CASSVALAGASNEQFF. CDR3 coding DNA: TGTGCCAGCAGCGTAGCACTAGCGGGAGCTAGCAATGAGCAGTTCTTC.

The chain combines TRBV3-1 with TRBJ2-3; 8 positions match TRBD2. This CDR3 has 14 amino acids. The germline V gene encodes CDR1 LGHDT and CDR2 YNNKEL (reference sequence). The V and J ends lost 4 bases and 4 bases, in that order; junction bases with no gene match: 4. CDR3 amino acids: CASSRKTSADTQYF. The CDR3, as DNA: TGTGCCAGCAGCCGTAAGACTAGCGCAGATACGCAGTATTTT.

The chain joins TRBV20-1 to TRBJ1-1; D gene uncertain. Germline lookup yields CDR1 DFQATT and CDR2 SNEGSKA (reference sequence). The CDR3 is 12 residues long. V was trimmed by 3 bases and J by 5 bases, leaving 10 bases between them. CDR3 sequence: CSARTEGTEAFF. The DNA of the CDR3 is TGCAGTGCTAGGACCGAGGGAACTGAAGCTTTCTTT.

In this sample, this clonotype turned up many times. The chain recombines TRBV7-9 with TRBJ2-4, with TRBD2 identical over 14 bases. V lost 3 bases to trimming and J lost 8 bases; unmatched junction nucleotides: 3. Germline V lookup: CDR1 SEHNR, CDR2 FQNEAQ (reference sequence). This CDR3 comprises 15 residues. The CDR3 region is CASSFGTSGSHIQYF. The CDR3 coding sequence is TGTGCCAGCAGCTTCGGGACTAGCGGGAGCCACATTCAGTACTTC.

The chain couples TRBV5-1 to TRBJ2-1; D unresolved. Looked up from germline, CDR1 is SGHRS and CDR2 is YFSETQ. Trimming cost V 4 bases and J 4 bases, with 9 bases left between them. The CDR3 consists of 13 residues. The CDR3 region has the DNA TGCGCCAGCAGCGCGACCGATTACAATGAGCAGTTCTTC. Its translation is CASSATDYNEQFF.

This clonotype was seen a few times. CDR3 loop: CASSIDGYEQYF. The CDR3, as DNA: TGTGCCAGTAGTATAGATGGGTACGAGCAGTACTTC. The chain combines TRBV19 with TRBJ2-7; the D is unclear. Per the germline V gene, CDR1 is LNHDA and CDR2 is SQIVND (reference sequence). The CDR3 covers 12 residues. Trimming removed 0 bases at V and 4 bases at J, with 4 bases between.

This clonotype has at least ten counts. The chain recombines TRBV20-1 with TRBJ1-4, with D unresolved. Trimming cost V 3 bases and J 7 bases, with 12 bases left between them. The CDR3 has 13 residues. Germline V CDR1 and CDR2: DFQATT, SNEGSKA (reference sequence). For the CDR3, the DNA is TGCAGTGCTAGGACGGGTCGTTTTGAAAAACTGTTTTTT. Translation: CSARTGRFEKLFF.

In its sample, this clonotype was seen many times. This chain joins TRBV27 and TRBJ2-7; 7 bases match TRBD1. The CDR3 covers 13 residues. Per the germline V gene, CDR1 is MNHEY and CDR2 is SMNVEV (reference sequence). V was clipped by 3 bases and J by 2 bases; unmatched bases: 1. CDR3 sequence (DNA): TGTGCCAGCAGTTTGGGACAGACCTACGAGCAGTACTTC. Translation gives CASSLGQTYEQYF.

The chain is built from TRBV27 and TRBJ2-1, with a tentative D call TRBD2 (6 bases). Trimming stripped 6 bases from V and 5 bases from J, with 11 bases between. Germline V gives CDR1 MNHEY, CDR2 SMNVEV (reference sequence). There are 13 residues in the CDR3. CDR3 coding DNA: TGTGCCAGCAGGCCGGGGGACGACAATGAGCAGTTCTTC. The encoded protein is CASRPGDDNEQFF.